The sequence of this T cell receptor beta chain was determined in a study of T cells in Graves' hyperthyroidism and ophthalmopathy. Study summary: Peripheral blood was obtained at initial diagnosis, preceding any treatment.

Amplification of TCR beta CDR3 regions was performed using RNA transcripts as template. HTBI primers were employed in a first-round RT-PCR of the TCR CDR3. A single record per CDR3 protein comes from TCRdb applying MiXCR to the multiplex PCR reads. This table has 400,000 to 550,000 distinct CDR3 sequences, roughly 25% appearing once. Broader study findings: Among clonotypes expanded in thyroid above 0.001, most were also found in blood.

With regard to this clonotype: Its antigen is still unknown.

This CDR3 has 15 residues. V gave up 2 bases and J gave up 1 base, with 14 bases separating them. The germline CDR1 and CDR2 sequences are GTSNPN and SVGIG (reference sequence). Uncontrolled infection, other autoimmune disease, pregnancy or lactation led to exclusion. What was sequenced was blood. This chain uses TRBV30 with TRBJ1-1; D remains ambiguous. The clonotype was recovered from a woman aged 25 to 45 with Graves' ophthalmopathy. CDR3: CAWSPTPGGNTEAFF. In DNA, the CDR3 is TGTGCCTGGAGTCCTACCCCCGGAGGGAACACTGAAGCTTTCTTT.